This TCR beta chain was captured in a study of blood T cell repertoires in COVID-19. Study information: The United States, Italy and Spain were the sources of the acute and convalescent COVID-19 samples. T cells, B-cell-depleted T cells, or PBMCs supplied cDNA or gDNA.

Trimming pared 1 base from V and 7 bases from J, leaving 11 bases between. The CDR3 has 14 amino acids. Germline CDR1 is LGHDT and CDR2 is YNNKEL (reference sequence). The authors' processing: Estimates of nucleated cell counts were drawn from the amplification of reference gene primers. Profiled with immunoSEQ multiplex PCR; TCRdb holds only in-frame clones, not every one. D and trimming come from the DNA, and the V and J calls and clone size come from that table. This table has about 130,000 clones, roughly 80% appearing once. The rearrangement links TRBV3-1 (or the pseudogene TRBV3-2) to TRBJ2-1, with D tentatively TRBD2 (5 bases). The clonotype comes from a man aged 55 to 70 with acute or convalescent COVID-19. Sequenced: peripheral blood. CDR3 loop: CASSQGASRNEQFF. The CDR3 DNA reads TGTGCCAGCAGCCAAGGGGCTAGCCGAAATGAGCAGTTCTTC.